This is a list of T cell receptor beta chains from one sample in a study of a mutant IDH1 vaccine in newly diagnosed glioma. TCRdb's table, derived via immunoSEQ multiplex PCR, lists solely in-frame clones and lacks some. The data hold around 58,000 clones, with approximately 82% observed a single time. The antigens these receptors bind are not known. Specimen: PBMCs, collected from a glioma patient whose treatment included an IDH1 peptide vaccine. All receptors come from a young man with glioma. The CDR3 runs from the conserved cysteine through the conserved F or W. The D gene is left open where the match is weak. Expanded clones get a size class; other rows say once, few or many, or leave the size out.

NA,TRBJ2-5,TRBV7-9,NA,CASSLGGNGPQETQYF,TGTGCCAGCAGCTTAGGGGGGAACGGTCCTCAAGAGACCCAGTACTTC
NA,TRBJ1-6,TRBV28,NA,CASNSVEGISYNSPLHF,TGTGCCAGCAACTCTGTGGAGGGAATCTCCTATAATTCACCCCTCCACTTT
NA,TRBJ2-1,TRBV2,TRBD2,CASSDLTSGAGRHEQFF,TGTGCCAGCAGTGATTTGACTAGCGGGGCCGGACGTCACGAGCAGTTCTTC
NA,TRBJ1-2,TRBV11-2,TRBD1,CASSMTGGGGYGYTF,TGTGCCAGCAGCATGACAGGGGGAGGGGGCTATGGCTACACCTTC
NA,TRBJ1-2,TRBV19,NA,CASSIDFQLYGYTF,TGTGCCAGTAGTATAGATTTCCAGCTCTATGGCTACACCTTC
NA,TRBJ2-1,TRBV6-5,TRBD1,CASRLTGGEYNEQFF,TGTGCCAGCAGGCTGACAGGGGGCGAATACAATGAGCAGTTCTTC
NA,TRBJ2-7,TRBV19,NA,CASSRERNIWYEQYF,TGTGCCAGTAGTAGGGAAAGGAATATTTGGTACGAGCAGTACTTC
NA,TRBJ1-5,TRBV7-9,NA,CASSSGDVQNQPQHF,TGTGCCAGCAGCTCGGGGGACGTCCAAAATCAGCCCCAGCATTTT
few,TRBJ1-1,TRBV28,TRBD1,CASSPTNRQGENTEAFF,TGTGCCAGCAGTCCAACTAATCGACAGGGGGAGAACACTGAAGCTTTCTTT
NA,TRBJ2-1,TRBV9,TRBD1,CASSPRTGEYNEQFF,TGTGCCAGCAGCCCCCGGACAGGGGAGTACAATGAGCAGTTCTTC
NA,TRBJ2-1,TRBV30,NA,CAWGSRAGPRQFF,TGTGCCTGGGGAAGTAGAGCGGGCCCCCGGCAGTTCTTC
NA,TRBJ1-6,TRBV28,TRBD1,CASSQTGTGDSPLHF,TGTGCCAGCAGTCAAACCGGGACAGGGGATTCACCCCTCCACTTT
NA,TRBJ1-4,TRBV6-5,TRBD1,CASSYQRDRRSLKLFF,TGTGCCAGCAGTTACCAGCGGGACAGGCGAAGCCTAAAACTGTTTTTT
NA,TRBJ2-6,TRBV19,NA,CASSISKGAGGANVLTF,TGTGCCAGTAGTATATCCAAAGGGGCTGGTGGGGCCAACGTCCTGACTTTC
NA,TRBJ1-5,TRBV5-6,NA,CASSLRGKGGNQPQHF,TGTGCCAGCAGCCTAAGGGGAAAAGGAGGCAATCAGCCCCAGCATTTT
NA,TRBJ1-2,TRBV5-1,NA,CASSAPGGYTF,TGCGCCAGCAGCGCGCCGGGAGGCTACACCTTC
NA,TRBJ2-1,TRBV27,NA,CASSPRAVGNEQFF,TGTGCCAGCAGTCCCCGCGCAGTGGGGAATGAGCAGTTCTTC
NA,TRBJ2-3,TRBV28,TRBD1,CASSSGQGEADTQYF,TGTGCCAGCAGTTCGGGACAGGGGGAGGCAGATACGCAGTATTTT
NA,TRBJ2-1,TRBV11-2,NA,CASSPSDEQFF,TGTGCCAGCAGCCCATCAGACGAGCAGTTCTTC
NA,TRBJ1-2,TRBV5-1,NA,CASRTGPSYGYTF,TGCGCCAGCAGGACGGGGCCCAGCTATGGCTACACCTTC
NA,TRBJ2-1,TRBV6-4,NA,CASSASFDPYNEQFF,TGTGCCAGCAGTGCCTCGTTTGATCCCTACAATGAGCAGTTCTTC
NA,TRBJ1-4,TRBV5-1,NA,CASSNTKGTTNEKLFF,TGCGCCAGCTCGAACACAAAAGGGACAACTAATGAAAAACTGTTTTTT
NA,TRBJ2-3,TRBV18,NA,CASSPLSVAARGLTDTQYF,TGTGCCAGCTCACCATTGTCCGTCGCAGCCAGGGGACTTACAGATACGCAGTATTTT
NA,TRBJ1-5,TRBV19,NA,CASSMDGTGLSNQPQHF,TGTGCCAGTAGTATGGATGGGACGGGTCTTAGCAATCAGCCCCAGCATTTT
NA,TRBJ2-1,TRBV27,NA,CASSRVFSQGMYEQFF,TGTGCCAGCAGCCGGGTCTTTTCCCAGGGGATGTATGAGCAGTTCTTC
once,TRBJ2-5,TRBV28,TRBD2,CASSLVGGGGQETQYF,TGTGCCAGCAGTTTGGTCGGGGGGGGCGGCCAAGAGACCCAGTACTTC
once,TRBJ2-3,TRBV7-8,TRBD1,CASSLGTGSNTQYF,TGTGCCAGCAGCTTAGGGACAGGGAGTAATACGCAGTATTTT
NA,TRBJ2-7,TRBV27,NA,CASSRKDGYEQYF,TGTGCCAGCAGCCGAAAAGATGGTTACGAGCAGTACTTC
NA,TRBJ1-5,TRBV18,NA,CASSPEQESNQPQHF,TGTGCCAGCTCACCAGAACAGGAGAGCAATCAGCCCCAGCATTTT
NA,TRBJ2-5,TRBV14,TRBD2,CASSRLAGIQETQYF,TGTGCCAGCAGCCGACTAGCGGGGATACAAGAGACCCAGTACTTC
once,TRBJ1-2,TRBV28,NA,CASSLVLDSYGYTF,TGTGCCAGCAGTTTAGTGTTGGACAGCTATGGCTACACCTTC
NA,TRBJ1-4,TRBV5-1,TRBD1,CASSHGQGNEKLFF,TGCGCCAGCAGCCATGGACAGGGTAATGAAAAACTGTTTTTT
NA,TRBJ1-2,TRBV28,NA,CASSSYFGGYTF,TGTGCCAGCAGTTCGTATTTCGGTGGCTACACCTTC
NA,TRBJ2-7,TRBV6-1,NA,CASRPRALNYEQYF,TGTGCCAGCAGGCCTAGGGCGCTCAACTACGAGCAGTACTTC
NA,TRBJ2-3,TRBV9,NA,CASRRGGLSTDTQYF,TGTGCCAGCAGGCGGGGCGGACTTAGCACAGATACGCAGTATTTT
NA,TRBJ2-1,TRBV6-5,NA,CASTLEGGLNNEQFF,TGTGCCAGCACACTTGAGGGCGGGTTAAACAATGAGCAGTTCTTC
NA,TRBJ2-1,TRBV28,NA,CASSLSVQYNEQFF,TGTGCCAGCAGTTTGTCGGTACAATACAATGAGCAGTTCTTC
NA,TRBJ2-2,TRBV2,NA,CASLRQGGTGELFF,TGTGCCAGCCTCAGACAGGGAGGCACCGGGGAGCTGTTTTTT
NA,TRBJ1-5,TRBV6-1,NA,CASSDLNFRSNQPQHF,TGTGCCAGCAGTGACCTGAACTTCCGTAGCAATCAGCCCCAGCATTTT
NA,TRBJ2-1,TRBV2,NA,CASISTRGNEQFF,TGTGCCAGCATCTCGACGCGAGGCAATGAGCAGTTCTTC
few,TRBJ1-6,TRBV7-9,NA,CASSLTGPNSPLHF,TGTGCCAGCAGCTTAACAGGTCCGAATTCACCCCTCCACTTT
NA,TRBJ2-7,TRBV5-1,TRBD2,CASSLKRGESYEQYF,TGCGCCAGCAGCTTAAAGCGGGGGGAGTCCTACGAGCAGTACTTC
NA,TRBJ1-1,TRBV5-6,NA,CASTPEPQGNTEAFF,TGTGCCAGCACCCCCGAGCCACAGGGGAACACTGAAGCTTTCTTT
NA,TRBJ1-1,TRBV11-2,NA,CASSFSNGAEAFF,TGTGCCAGCAGCTTCTCCAACGGCGCTGAAGCTTTCTTT
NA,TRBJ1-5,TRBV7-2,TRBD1,CASTRGGTGGDQPQHF,TGTGCCAGCACCCGAGGGGGGACAGGGGGCGATCAGCCCCAGCATTTT
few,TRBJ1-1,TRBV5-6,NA,CASSQQGLEAFF,TGTGCCAGCAGCCAACAGGGATTGGAGGCTTTCTTT
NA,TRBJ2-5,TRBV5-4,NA,CASSLRQGRETQYF,TGTGCCAGCAGCTTGCGGCAGGGTAGAGAGACCCAGTACTTC
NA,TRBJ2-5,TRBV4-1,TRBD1,CASSQPGQGARETQYF,TGCGCCAGCAGCCAGCCGGGACAGGGGGCGAGGGAGACCCAGTACTTC